The present T cell receptor beta chain was sequenced within a study of beta chain features in type 1 diabetes. Markers CD45RO/CCR7/CD25/CD127/CD95/CD27 served to sort CD4+ naive, central memory, regulatory and stem cell-like memory cells. The study reverse transcribed the entire isolated RNA, so it sequenced expressed TCRB transcripts. Libraries were prepared by immunoSEQ multiplex PCR; TCRdb keeps only in-frame clonotypes and omits some of them. The data show under 900,000 clones, roughly a sixth seen once. V lost 5 bases and J 4 bases, leaving 18 bases between the germline ends. CDR3 size: 16 residues. Per the germline V gene, CDR1 is SGHAT and CDR2 is FQNNGV. A few counts support this clone.

The chain uses TRBV11-2 and TRBJ2-1; weak D call: TRBD2 (6 bases). Material: naive CD4+ T cells from blood. This TCR came from a woman under 30 in good health. The DNA for the CDR3 is TGTGCCAGCAGCCGAACTCGGGACTTGCTGTACAATGAGCAGTTCTTC. Translation gives CASSRTRDLLYNEQFF.